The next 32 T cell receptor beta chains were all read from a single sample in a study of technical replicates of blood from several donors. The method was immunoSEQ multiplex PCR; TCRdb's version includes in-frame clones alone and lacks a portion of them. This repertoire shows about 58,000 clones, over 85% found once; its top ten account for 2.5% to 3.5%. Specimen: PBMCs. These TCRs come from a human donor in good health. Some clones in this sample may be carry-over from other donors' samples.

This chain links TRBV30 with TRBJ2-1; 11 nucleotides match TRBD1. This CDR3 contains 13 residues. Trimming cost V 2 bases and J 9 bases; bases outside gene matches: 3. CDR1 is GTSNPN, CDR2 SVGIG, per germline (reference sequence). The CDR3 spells CAWSWTGGIEQFF. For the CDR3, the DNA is TGTGCCTGGAGTTGGACAGGGGGCATTGAGCAGTTCTTC.

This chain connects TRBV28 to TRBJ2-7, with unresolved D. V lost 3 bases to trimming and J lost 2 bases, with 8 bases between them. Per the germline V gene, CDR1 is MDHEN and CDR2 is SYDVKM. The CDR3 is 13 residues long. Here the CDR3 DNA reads TGTGCCAGCAGTTTGGGCCCGACCTACGAGCAGTACTTC. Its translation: CASSLGPTYEQYF. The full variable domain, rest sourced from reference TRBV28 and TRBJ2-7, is DVKVTQSSRYLVKRTGEKVFLECVQDMDHENMFWYRQDPGLGLRLIYFSYDVKMKEKGDIPEGYSVSREKKERFSLILESASTNQTSMYLCASSLGPTYEQYFGPGTRLTVT.

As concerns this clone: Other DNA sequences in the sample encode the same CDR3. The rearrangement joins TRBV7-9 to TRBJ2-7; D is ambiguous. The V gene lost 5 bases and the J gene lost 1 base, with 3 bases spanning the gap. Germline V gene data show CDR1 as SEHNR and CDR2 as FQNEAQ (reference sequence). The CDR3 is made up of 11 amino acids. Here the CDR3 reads CASSLSYEQYF. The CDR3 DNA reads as TGTGCCAGCAGCCTATCCTACGAGCAGTACTTC.

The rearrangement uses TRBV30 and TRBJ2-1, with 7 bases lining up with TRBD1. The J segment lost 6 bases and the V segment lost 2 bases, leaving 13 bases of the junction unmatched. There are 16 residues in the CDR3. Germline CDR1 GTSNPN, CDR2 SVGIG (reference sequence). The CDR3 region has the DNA TGTGCCTGGAGTCCCGATACAACAGGGGTTGGCAATGAGCAGTTCTTC. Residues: CAWSPDTTGVGNEQFF.

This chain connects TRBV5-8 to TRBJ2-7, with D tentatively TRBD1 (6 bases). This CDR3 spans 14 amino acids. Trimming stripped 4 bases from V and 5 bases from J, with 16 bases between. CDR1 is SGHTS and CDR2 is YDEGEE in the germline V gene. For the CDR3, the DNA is TGTGCCAGCAGCCTGGCAGGGGTGGTGGACGAGCAGTACTTC. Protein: CASSLAGVVDEQYF.

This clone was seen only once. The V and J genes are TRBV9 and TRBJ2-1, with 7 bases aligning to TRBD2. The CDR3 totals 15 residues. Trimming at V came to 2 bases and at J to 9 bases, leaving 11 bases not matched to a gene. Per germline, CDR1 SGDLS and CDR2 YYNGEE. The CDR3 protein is CASSVGGIGISEQFF. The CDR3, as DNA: TGTGCCAGCAGCGTCGGGGGGATCGGTATTAGTGAGCAGTTCTTC.

CDR3 nucleotides: TGTGCCAGCAGCCCTCCAGGGGGGTCTGAAGCTTTCTTT. Encoded protein: CASSPPGGSEAFF. The gene calls are TRBV5-6 and TRBJ1-1; 7 bases fit TRBD1. Per germline, CDR1 SGHDT and CDR2 YYEEEE. The junction had 6 bases not matched to a gene; V was cut back by 4 bases and J by 6 bases. This CDR3 is 13 amino acids long.

Here the CDR3 DNA reads TGTGCCAGCAGCTGGGACAGGGGCCCCTACAATGAGCAGTTCTTC. This encodes CASSWDRGPYNEQFF. This sequence joins TRBV2 and TRBJ2-1, with 10 nucleotides matching TRBD1. The V segment lost 6 bases and the J segment 2 bases; nucleotides outside the gene matches: 4. Germline CDR1 SNHLY, CDR2 FYNNEI. This CDR3 has 15 amino acids.

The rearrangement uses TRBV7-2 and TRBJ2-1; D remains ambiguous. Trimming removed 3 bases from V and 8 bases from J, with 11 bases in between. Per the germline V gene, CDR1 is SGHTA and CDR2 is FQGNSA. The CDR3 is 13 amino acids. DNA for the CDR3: TGTGCCAGCAGCTTTTATGTTTCCGATGAGCAGTTCTTC. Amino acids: CASSFYVSDEQFF.

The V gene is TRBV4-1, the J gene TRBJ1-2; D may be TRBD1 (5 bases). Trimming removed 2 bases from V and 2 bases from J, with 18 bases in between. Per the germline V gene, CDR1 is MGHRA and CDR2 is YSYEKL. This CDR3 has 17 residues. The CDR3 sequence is CASSQKGQVVGNYGYTF. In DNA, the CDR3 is TGCGCCAGCAGCCAAAAGGGGCAGGTAGTAGGCAACTATGGCTACACCTTC.

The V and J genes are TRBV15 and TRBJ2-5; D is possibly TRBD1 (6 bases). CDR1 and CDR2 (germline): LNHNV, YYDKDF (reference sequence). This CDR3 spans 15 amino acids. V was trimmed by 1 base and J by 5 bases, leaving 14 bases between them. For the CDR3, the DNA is TGTGCCACCAGCAGAGCCCTTACAGGGATCGAGACCCAGTACTTC. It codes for CATSRALTGIETQYF.

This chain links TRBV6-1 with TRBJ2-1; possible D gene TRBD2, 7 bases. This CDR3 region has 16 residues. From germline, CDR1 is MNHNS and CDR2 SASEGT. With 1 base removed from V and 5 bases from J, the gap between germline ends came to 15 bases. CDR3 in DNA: TGTGCCAGCAGTGAAGGGGCGGGGGCCATTAACAATGAGCAGTTCTTC. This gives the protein CASSEGAGAINNEQFF.

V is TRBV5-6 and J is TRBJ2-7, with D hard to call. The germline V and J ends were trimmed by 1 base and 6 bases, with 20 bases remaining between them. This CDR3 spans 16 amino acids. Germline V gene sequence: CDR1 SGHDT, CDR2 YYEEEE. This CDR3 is CASSLRSARRGREQYF. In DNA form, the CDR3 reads TGTGCCAGCAGCTTGCGATCAGCACGGAGAGGTCGCGAGCAGTACTTC.

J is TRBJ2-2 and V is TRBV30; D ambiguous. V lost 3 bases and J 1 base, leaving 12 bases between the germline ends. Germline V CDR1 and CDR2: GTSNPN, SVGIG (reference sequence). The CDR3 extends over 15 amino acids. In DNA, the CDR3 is TGTGCCTGGAGAAAGAGTCGAAGGAACACCGGGGAGCTGTTTTTT. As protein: CAWRKSRRNTGELFF. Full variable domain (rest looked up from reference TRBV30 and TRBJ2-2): SQTIHQWPATLVQPVGSPLSLECTVEGTSNPNLYWYRQAAGRGLQLLFYSVGIGQISSEVPQNLSASRPQDRQFILSSKKLLLSDSGFYLCAWRKSRRNTGELFFGEGSRLTVL.

The CDR3 reads CASSYDTGSYEQYF. CDR3 nucleotide sequence: TGCGCCAGCAGTTACGATACAGGGTCCTACGAGCAGTACTTC. V and J are TRBV5-1 and TRBJ2-7; maybe TRBD1 (6 bases). V was cut by 5 bases and J by 1 base, with 13 bases left in between. The CDR3 runs 14 residues. CDR1 SGHRS and CDR2 YFSETQ come from the germline V gene.

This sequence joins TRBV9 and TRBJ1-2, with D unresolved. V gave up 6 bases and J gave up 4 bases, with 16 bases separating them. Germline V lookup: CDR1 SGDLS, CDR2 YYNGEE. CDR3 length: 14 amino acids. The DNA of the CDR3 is TGTGCCAGCACCCCCCAATCCGAGGTCTATGGCTACACCTTC. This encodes CASTPQSEVYGYTF.

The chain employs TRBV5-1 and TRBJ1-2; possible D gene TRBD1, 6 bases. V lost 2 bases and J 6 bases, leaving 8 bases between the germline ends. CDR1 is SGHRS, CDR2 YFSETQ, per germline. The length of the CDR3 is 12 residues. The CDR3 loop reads CASSFGTNGYTF. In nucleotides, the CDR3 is TGCGCCAGCAGCTTTGGGACAAATGGCTACACCTTC.

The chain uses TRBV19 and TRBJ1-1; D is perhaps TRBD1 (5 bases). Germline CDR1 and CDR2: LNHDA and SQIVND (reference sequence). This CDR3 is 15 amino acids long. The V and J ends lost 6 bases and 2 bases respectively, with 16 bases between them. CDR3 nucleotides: TGTGCCAGTAGGGTGACCCGGCAGGGAAACACTGAAGCTTTCTTT. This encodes CASRVTRQGNTEAFF.

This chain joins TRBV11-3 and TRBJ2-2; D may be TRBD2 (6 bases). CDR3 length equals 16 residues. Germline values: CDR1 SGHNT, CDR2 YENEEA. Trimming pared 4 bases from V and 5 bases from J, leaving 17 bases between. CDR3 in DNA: TGTGCCAGCAGCTCGGCCGGGACTTTATCAACCGGGGAGCTGTTTTTT. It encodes CASSSAGTLSTGELFF.

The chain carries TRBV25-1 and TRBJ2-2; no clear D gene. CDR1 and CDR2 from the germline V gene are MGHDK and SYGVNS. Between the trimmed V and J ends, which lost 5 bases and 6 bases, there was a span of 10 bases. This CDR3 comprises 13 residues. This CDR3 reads CASSLVLPGELFF. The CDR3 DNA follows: TGTGCCAGCAGTTTGGTCCTACCCGGGGAGCTGTTTTTT.

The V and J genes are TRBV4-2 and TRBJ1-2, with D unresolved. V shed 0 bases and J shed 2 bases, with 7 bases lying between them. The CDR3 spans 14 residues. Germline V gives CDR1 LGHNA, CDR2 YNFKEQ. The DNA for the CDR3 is TGTGCCAGCAGCCAAGATCCGGGGAACTATGGCTACACCTTC. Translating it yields CASSQDPGNYGYTF.

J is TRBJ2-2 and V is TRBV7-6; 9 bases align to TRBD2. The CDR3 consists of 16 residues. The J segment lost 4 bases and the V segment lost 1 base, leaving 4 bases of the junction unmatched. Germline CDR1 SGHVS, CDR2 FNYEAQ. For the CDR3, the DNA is TGTGCCAGCAGCTTAGTTTTGACTAGCGGCACCGGGGAGCTGTTTTTT. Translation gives CASSLVLTSGTGELFF.

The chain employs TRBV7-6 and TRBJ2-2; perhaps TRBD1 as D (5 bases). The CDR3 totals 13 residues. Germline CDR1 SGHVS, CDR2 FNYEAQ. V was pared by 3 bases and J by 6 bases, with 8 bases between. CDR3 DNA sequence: TGTGCCAGCAGCTTCCAGGGTCCCGGGGAGCTGTTTTTT. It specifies CASSFQGPGELFF.

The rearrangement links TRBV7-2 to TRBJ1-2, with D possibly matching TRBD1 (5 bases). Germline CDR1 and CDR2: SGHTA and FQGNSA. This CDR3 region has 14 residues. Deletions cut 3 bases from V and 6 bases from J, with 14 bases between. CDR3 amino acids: CASSLGQGDDGYTF. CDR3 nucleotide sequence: TGTGCCAGCAGCTTGGGCCAAGGGGATGATGGCTACACCTTC.

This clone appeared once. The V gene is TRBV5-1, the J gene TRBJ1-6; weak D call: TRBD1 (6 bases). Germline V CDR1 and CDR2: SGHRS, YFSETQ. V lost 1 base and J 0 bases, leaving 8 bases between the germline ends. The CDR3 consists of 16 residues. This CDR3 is CASSLRGASYNSPLHF. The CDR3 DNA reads TGCGCCAGCAGCTTGCGGGGGGCCTCCTATAATTCACCCCTCCACTTT.

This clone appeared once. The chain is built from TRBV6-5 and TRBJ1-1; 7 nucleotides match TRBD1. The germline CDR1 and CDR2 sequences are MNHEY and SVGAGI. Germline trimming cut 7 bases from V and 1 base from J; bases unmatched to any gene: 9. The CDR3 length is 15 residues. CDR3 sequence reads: CASTRKGAANTEAFF. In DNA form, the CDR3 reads TGTGCCAGCACCAGAAAGGGGGCAGCGAACACTGAAGCTTTCTTT.

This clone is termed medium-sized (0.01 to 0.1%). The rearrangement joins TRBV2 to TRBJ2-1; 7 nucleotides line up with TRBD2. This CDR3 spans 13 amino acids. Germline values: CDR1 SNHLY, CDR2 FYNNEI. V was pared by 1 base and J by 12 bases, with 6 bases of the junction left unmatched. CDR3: CASSEGGGSWQFF. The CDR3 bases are TGTGCCAGCAGTGAAGGGGGGGGAAGTTGGCAGTTCTTC.

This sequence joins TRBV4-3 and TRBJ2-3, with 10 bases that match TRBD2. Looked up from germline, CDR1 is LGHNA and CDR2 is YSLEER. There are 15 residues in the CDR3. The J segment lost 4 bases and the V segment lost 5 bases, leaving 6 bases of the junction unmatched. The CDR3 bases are TGCGCCAGCAGCTCGAGCGGGGGGGCGGCAGATACGCAGTATTTT. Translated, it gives CASSSSGGAADTQYF.

CDR3 in DNA: TGCGCCAGCAGCTGGACTAGCGGGAGCACAGATACGCAGTATTTT. Translating gives CASSWTSGSTDTQYF. The V call is TRBV5-1, the J call TRBJ2-3; TRBD2 matches 11 bases. CDR3 length: 15 amino acids. The J segment lost 0 bases and the V segment lost 3 bases, leaving 0 bases of the junction unmatched. Germline V gives CDR1 SGHRS, CDR2 YFSETQ. Together with reference TRBV5-1 and TRBJ2-3, the CDR3 gives the full variable domain: KAGVTQTPRYLIKTRGQQVTLSCSPISGHRSVSWYQQTPGQGLQFLFEYFSETQRNKGNFPGRFSGRQFSNSRSEMNVSTLELGDSALYLCASSWTSGSTDTQYFGPGTRLTVL.

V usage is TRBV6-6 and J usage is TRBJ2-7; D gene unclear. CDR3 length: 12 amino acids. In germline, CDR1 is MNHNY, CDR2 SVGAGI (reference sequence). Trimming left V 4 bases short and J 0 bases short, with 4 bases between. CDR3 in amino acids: CASSSSSYEQYF. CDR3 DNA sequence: TGTGCCAGCAGTTCGAGCTCCTACGAGCAGTACTTC.

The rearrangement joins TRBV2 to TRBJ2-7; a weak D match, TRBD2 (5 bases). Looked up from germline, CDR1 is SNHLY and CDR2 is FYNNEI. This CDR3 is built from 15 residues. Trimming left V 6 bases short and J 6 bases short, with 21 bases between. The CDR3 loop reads CASSPEGTPVSEQYF. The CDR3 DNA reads TGTGCCAGCAGCCCCGAGGGTACCCCGGTCTCCGAGCAGTACTTC. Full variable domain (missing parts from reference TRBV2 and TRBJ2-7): EPEVTQTPSHQVTQMGQEVILRCVPISNHLYFYWYRQILGQKVEFLVSFYNNEISEKSEIFDDQFSVERPDGSNFTLKIRSTKLEDSAMYFCASSPEGTPVSEQYFGPGTRLTVT.

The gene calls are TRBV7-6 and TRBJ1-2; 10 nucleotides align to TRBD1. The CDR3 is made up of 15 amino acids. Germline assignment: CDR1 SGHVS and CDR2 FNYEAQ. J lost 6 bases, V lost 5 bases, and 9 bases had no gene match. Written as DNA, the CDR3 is TGTGCCAGCAGCGACCAGCCGGGACAGGGGAATGGCTACACCTTC. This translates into CASSDQPGQGNGYTF.